This T cell receptor (beta chain) was sequenced in a study of cytomegalovirus exposure and HLA in healthy donors. In the study overall: The roughly 120 validation repertoires used the same platform as the 550 to 850 first-cohort repertoires (as reported by a later analysis).

TCRdb keeps only in-frame clones here, not all; method: immunoSEQ multiplex PCR. Among about 170,000 clones listed, around nine tenths were seen once. Findings and limits, study-wide: The study found most TCR sequences rare, yet found some public TCRs in many donors. High sensitivity and specificity were reportedly achieved when the classifier diagnosed cytomegalovirus status. That first-cohort TCR clusters tended to co-occur in the 95 to 150 validation repertoires was found in a later analysis.

V lost 0 bases and J lost 2, with 9 bases in between. The CDR3 length is 14 residues. From germline, CDR1 is SGHRS and CDR2 YFSETQ. With regard to this clone: Its matching antigen is unknown.

The V gene is TRBV5-1, the J gene TRBJ2-7; the D gene is possibly TRBD1 (6 bases). Sequences were obtained from PBMCs. The sequence was obtained from a woman in her 30s in good health and CMV-seronegative. The DNA for the CDR3 is TGCGCCAGCAGCTTGGGACAGGCCACCTACGAGCAGTACTTC. Protein sequence: CASSLGQATYEQYF.